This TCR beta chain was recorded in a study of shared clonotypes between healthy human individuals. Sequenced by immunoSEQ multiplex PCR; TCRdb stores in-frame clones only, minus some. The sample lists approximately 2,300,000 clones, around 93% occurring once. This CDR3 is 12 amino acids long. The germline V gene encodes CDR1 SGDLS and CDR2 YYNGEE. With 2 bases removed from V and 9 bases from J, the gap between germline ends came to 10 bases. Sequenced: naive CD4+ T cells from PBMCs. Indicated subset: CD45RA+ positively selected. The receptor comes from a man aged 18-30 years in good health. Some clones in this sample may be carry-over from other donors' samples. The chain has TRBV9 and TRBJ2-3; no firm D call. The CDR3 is CASSVESRTQYF. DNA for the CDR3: TGTGCCAGCAGCGTTGAATCCAGGACGCAGTATTTT.